The following is a T cell receptor beta chain sequence with its context. The CDR3 extends over 13 amino acids. Trimming left V 3 bases short and J 2 bases short, with 8 bases between. Germline V CDR1 and CDR2: SGHNT, YYREEE (reference sequence). Some clones are missing from TCRdb's copy, which holds only in-frame ones; the method was immunoSEQ multiplex PCR. The sample lists some 200,000 clones; approximately 65% were seen once. This sample was taken from a study of shared clonotypes between healthy human individuals. This receptor was identified in a man between 25 and 39 years old in good health. Sequencing used memory CD4+ T cells sorted from blood. Subset indicated: CD45RA-negative fraction. The genes are TRBV5-4 and TRBJ2-5; D is ambiguous. The CDR3 nucleotides are TGTGCCAGCAGCTCGGTGAAACAAGAGACCCAGTACTTC. It is translated as CASSSVKQETQYF. Complete variable domain (other parts from reference TRBV5-4 and TRBJ2-5): ETGVTQSPTHLIKTRGQQVTLRCSSQSGHNTVSWYQQALGQGPQFIFQYYREEENGRGNFPPRFSGLQFPNYSSELNVNALELDDSALYLCASSSVKQETQYFGPGTRLLVL.